This T cell receptor (beta chain) was identified in a study of T-cell reconstitution after alpha-beta-depleted transplantation in children. V dropped 7 bases and J dropped 6; count of bases not matched to a gene: 9. The V gene's germline CDR1 is SGHVS and CDR2 FQNEAQ. This CDR3 region has 15 residues. This clonotype was observed at least ten times. Unique molecular identifiers were incorporated during preparation of the TCRbeta library. In TCRdb, the PCR reads were re-called with MiXCR into one record per CDR3 protein. The sample carries some 220,000 distinct CDR3 sequences, roughly 9% recorded once. The receptor was derived from a human donor who donated a stem cell graft to a child with acute lymphoblastic leukemia. The starting material was PBMCs from the stem cell graft donor, obtained from the stem cell graft. V usage is TRBV7-8 and J usage is TRBJ1-5; 10 nucleotides agree with TRBD1. The CDR3: CASTRDRGWSQPQHF. For the CDR3, the DNA is TGTGCCAGCACCCGGGACAGGGGTTGGTCTCAGCCCCAGCATTTT.